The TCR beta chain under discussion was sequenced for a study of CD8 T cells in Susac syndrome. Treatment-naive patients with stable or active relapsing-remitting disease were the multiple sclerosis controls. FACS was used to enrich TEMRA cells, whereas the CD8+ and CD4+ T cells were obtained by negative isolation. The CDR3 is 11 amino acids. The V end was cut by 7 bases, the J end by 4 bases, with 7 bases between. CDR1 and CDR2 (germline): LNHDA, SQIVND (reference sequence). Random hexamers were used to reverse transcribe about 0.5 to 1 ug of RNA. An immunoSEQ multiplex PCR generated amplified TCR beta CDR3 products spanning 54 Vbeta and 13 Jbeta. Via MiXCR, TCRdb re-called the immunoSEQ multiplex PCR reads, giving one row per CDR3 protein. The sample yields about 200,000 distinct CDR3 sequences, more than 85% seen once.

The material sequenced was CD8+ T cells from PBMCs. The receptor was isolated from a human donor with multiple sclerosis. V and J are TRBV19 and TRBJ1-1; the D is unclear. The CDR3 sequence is CASTWGTEAFF. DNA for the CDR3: TGTGCCAGTACGTGGGGCACTGAAGCTTTCTTT.